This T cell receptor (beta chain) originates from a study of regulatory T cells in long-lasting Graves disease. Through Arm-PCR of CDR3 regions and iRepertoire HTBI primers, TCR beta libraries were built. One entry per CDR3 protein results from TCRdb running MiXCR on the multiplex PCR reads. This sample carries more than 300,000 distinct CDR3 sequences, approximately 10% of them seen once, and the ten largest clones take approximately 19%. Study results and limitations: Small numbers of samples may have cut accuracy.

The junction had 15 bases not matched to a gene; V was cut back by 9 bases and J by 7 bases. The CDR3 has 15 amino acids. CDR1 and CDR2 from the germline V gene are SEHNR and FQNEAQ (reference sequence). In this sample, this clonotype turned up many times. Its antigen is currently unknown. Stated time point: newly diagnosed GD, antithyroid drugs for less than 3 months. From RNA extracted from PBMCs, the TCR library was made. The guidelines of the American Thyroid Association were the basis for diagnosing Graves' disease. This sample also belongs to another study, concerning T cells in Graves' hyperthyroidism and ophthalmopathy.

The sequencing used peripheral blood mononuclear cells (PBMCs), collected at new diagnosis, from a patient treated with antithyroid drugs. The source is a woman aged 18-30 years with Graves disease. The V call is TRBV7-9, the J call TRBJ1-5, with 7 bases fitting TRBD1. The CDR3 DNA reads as TGTGCCAGGACAGGGTCTAAACCCTCCCAACAGCCCCAGCATTTT. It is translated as CARTGSKPSQQPQHF. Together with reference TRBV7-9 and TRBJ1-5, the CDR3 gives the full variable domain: DTGVSQNPRHKITKRGQNVTFRCDPISEHNRLYWYRQTLGQGPEFLTYFQNEAQLEKSRLLSDRFSAERPKGSFSTLEIQRTEQGDSAMYLCARTGSKPSQQPQHFGDGTRLSIL.